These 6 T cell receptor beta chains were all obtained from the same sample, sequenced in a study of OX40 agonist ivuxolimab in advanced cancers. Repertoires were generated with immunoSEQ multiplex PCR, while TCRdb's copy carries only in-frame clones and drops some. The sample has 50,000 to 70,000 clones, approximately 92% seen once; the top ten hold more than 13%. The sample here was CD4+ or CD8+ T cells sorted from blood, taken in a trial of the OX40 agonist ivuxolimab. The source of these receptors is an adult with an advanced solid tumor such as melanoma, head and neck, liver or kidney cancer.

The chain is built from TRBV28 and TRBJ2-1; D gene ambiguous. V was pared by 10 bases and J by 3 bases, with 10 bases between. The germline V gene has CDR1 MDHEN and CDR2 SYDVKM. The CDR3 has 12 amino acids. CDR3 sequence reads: CATKVGYNEQFF. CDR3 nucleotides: TGTGCCACCAAAGTAGGCTACAATGAGCAGTTCTTC.

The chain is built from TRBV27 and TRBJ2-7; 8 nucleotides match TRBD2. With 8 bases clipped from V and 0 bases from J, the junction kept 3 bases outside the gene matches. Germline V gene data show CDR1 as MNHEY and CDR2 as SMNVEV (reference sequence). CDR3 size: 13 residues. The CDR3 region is CASGAGGSYEQYF. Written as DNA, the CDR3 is TGTGCCAGCGGGGCGGGGGGCTCCTACGAGCAGTACTTC.

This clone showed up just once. CDR3 DNA sequence: TGTGCCAGCAGTCAACTGCACACAGATACGCAGTATTTT. Amino acid sequence: CASSQLHTDTQYF. The V gene is TRBV13, the J gene TRBJ2-3; unclear D gene. Trimming shortened V by 6 bases and J by 2 bases, and 9 bases separated the two germline ends. Germline lookup yields CDR1 PRHDT and CDR2 FYEKMQ (reference sequence). The CDR3 runs to 13 residues.

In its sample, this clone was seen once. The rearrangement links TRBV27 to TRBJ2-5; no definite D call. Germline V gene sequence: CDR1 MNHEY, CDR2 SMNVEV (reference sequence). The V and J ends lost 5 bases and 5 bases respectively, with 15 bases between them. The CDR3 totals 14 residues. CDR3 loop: CASSMWQRGETQYF. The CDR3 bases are TGTGCCAGCAGTATGTGGCAGCGTGGGGAGACCCAGTACTTC.

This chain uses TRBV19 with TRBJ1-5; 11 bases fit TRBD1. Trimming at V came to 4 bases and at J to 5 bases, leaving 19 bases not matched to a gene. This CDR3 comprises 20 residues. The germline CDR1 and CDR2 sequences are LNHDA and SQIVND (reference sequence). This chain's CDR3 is CASSNPTPGQGELGDQPQHF. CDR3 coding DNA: TGTGCCAGTAGTAATCCAACTCCGGGACAGGGGGAACTCGGCGATCAGCCCCAGCATTTT.

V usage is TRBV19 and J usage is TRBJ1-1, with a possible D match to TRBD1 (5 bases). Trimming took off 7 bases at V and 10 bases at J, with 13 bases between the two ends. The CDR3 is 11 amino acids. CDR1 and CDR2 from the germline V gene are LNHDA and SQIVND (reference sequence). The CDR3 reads CASIGAEAAFF. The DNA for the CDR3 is TGTGCCAGTATTGGGGCTGAGGCAGCTTTCTTT.